This TCR beta chain was recovered during a study of kidney transplant recipient with SARS-CoV-2 infection. There are many counts of this clonotype. TCRdb processed the reads anew with MiXCR; each CDR3 protein has one entry. The sample carries approximately 240,000 distinct CDR3 sequences, about 30% recorded once. This clonotype originated in a young adult male patient who had COVID-19 and was a kidney transplant recipient. Some of the T cells might come from the graft donor. Sequenced here: a blood sample, sampled at baseline and on day 111 from a kidney transplant recipient.

CDR3 DNA: TGCAGTGCTACCGGCGGGGAGACCTACGAGCAGTACTTC. This gives the protein CSATGGETYEQYF. The rearrangement joins TRBV20-1 to TRBJ2-7; the D gene is possibly TRBD2 (6 bases). The germline V gene encodes CDR1 DFQATT and CDR2 SNEGSKA (reference sequence). V dropped 4 bases and J dropped 2 bases, with 12 bases sitting between them. The CDR3 length is 13 residues.